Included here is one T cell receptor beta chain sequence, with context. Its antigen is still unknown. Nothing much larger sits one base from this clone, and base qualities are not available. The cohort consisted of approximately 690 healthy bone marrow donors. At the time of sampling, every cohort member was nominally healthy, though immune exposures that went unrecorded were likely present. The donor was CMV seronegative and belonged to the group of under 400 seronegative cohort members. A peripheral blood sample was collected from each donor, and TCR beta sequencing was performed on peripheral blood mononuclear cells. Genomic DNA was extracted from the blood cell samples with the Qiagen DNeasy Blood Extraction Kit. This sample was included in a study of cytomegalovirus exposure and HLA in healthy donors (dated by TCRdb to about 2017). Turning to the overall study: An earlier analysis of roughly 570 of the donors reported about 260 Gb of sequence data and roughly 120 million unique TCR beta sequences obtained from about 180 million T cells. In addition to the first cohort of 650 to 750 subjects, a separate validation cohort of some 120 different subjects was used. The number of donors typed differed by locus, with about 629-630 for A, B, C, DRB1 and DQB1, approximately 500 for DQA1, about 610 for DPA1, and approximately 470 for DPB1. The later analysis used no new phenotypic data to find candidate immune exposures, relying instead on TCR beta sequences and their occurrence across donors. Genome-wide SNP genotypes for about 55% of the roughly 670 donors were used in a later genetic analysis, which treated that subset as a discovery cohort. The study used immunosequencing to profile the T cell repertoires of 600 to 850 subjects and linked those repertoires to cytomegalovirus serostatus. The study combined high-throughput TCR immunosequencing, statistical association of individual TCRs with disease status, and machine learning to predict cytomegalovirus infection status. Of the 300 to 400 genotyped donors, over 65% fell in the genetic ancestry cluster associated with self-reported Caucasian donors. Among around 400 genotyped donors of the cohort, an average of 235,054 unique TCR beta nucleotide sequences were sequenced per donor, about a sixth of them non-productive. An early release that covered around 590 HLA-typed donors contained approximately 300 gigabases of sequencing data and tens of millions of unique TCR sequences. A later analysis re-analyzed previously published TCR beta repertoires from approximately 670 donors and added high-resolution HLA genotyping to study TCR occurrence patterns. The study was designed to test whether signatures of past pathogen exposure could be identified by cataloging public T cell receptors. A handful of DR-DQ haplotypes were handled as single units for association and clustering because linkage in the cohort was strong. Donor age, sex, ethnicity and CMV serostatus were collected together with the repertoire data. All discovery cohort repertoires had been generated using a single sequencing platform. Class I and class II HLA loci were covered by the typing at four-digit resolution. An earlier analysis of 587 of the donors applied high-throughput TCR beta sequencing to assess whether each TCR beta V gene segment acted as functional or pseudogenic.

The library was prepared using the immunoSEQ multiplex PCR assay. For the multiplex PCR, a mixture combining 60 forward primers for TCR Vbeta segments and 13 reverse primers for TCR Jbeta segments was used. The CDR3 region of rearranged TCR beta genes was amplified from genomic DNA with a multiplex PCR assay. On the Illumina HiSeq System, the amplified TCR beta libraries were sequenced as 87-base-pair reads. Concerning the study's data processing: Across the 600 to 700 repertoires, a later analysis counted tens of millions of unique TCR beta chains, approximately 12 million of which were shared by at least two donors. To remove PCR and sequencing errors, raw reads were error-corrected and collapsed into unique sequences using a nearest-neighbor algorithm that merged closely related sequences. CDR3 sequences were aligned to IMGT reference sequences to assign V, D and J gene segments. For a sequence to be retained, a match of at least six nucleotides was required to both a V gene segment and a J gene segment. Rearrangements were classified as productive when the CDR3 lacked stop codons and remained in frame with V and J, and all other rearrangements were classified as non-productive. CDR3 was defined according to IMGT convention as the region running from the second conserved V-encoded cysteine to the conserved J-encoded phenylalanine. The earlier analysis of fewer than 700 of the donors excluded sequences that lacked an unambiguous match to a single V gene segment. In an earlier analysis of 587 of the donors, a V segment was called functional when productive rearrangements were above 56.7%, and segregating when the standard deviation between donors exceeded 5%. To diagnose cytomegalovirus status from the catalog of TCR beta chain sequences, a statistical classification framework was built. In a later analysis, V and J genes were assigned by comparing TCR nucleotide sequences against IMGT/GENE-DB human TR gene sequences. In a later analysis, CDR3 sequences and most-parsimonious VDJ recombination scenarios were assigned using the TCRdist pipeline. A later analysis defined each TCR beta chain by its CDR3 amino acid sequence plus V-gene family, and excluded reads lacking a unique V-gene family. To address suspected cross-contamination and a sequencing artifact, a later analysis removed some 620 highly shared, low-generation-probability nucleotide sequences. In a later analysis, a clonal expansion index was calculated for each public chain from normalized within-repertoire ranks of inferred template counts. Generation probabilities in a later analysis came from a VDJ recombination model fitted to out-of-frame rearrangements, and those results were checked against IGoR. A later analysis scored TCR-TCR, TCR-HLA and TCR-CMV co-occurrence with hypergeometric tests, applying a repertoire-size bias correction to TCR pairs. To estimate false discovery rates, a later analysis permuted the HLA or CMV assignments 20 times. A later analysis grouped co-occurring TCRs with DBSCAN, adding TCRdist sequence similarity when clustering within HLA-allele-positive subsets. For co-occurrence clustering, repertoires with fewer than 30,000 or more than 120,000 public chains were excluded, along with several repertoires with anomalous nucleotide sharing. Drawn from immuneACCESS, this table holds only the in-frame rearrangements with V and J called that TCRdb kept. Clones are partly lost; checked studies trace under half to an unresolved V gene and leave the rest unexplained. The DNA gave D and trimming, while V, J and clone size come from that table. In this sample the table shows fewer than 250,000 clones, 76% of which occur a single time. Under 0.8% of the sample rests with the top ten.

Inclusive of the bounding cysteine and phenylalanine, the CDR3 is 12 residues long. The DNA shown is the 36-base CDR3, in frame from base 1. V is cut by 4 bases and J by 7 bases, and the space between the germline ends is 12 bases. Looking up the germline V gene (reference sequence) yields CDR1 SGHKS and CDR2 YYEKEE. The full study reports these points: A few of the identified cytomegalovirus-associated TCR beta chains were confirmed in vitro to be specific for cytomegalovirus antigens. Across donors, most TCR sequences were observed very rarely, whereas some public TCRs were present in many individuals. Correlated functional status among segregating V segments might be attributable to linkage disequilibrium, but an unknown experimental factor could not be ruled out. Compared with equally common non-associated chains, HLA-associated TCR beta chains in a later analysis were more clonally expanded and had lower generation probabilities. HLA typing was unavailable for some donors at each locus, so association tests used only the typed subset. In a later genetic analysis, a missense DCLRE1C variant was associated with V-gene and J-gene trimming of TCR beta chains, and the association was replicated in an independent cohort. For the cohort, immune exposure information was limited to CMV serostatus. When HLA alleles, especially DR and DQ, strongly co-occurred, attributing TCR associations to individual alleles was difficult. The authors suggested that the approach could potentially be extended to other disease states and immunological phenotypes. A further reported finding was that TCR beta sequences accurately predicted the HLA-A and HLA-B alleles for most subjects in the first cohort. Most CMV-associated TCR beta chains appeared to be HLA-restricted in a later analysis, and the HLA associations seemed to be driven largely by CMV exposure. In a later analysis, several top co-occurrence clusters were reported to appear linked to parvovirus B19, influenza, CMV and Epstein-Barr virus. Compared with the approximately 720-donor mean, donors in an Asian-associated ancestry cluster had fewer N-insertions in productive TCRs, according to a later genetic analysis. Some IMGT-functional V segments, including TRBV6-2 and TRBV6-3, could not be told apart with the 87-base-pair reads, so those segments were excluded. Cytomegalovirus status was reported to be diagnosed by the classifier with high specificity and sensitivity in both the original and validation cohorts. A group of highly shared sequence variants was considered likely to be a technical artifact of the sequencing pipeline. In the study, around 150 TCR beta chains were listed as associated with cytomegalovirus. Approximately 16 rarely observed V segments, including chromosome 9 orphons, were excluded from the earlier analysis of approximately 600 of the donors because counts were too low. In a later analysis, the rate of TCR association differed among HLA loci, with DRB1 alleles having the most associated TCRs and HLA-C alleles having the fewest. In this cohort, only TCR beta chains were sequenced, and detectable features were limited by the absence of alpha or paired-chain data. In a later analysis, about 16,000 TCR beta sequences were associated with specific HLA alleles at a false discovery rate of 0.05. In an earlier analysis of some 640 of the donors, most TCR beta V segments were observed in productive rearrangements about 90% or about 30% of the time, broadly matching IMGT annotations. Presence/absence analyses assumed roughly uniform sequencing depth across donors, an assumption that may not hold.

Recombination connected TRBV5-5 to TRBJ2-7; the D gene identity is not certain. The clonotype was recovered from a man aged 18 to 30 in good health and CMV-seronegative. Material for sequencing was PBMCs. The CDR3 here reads CASSAELSEQYF. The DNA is TGTGCCAGCAGCGCTGAGCTTAGTGAGCAGTACTTC. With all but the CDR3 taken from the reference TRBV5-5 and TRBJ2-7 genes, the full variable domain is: DAGVTQSPTHLIKTRGQQVTLRCSPISGHKSVSWYQQVLGQGPQFIFQYYEKEERGRGNFPDRFSARQFPNYSSELNVNALLLGDSALYLCASSAELSEQYFGPGTRLTVT.